This TCR beta chain was sequenced during a study of T cells in tumors after PD-1 blockade. Study-level points and caveats: Some novel exhausted tumor clones appeared in pre-treatment blood, suggesting peripheral recruitment.

Produced via immunoSEQ multiplex PCR; TCRdb's table is partial and in-frame only. The sample lists tens of thousands of clones; around two thirds were seen once. Germline V CDR1 and CDR2: MNHNS, SASEGT. This CDR3 comprises 12 residues. V shed 3 bases and J shed 2 bases, with 2 bases lying between them. Note on this clone: As yet, its antigen is unknown.

The source material was PBMCs, sampled after anti-PD-1 treatment. This chain connects TRBV6-1 to TRBJ1-5; D gene uncertain. This receptor was taken from a human donor with basal cell carcinoma. CDR3 bases: TGTGCCAGCAGTGAGGGCAATCAGCCCCAGCATTTT. It yields the protein CASSEGNQPQHF.